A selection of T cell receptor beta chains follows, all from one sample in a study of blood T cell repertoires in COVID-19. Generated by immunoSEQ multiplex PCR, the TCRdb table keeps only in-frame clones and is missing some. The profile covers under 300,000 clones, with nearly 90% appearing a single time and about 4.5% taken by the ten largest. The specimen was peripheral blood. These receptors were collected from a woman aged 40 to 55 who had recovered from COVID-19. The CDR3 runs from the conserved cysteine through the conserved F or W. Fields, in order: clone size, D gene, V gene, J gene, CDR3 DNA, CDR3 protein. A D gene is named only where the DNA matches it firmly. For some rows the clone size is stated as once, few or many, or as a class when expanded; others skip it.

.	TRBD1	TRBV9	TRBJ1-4	TGTGCCAGCAGCGTGGGTGGAGGGGGCGATGAAAAACTGTTTTTT	CASSVGGGGDEKLFF
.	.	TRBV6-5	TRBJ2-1	TGTGCCAGCAGTTACTCCCCCGACAATGAGCAGTTCTTC	CASSYSPDNEQFF
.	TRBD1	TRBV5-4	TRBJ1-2	TGTGCCAGCAGCTCTACAGGGGGCAACTATGGCTACACCTTC	CASSSTGGNYGYTF
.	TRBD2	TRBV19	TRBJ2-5	TGTGCCAGTAGTATAGCGGGAGGGCCGAAGCGAGAGACCCAGTACTTC	CASSIAGGPKRETQYF
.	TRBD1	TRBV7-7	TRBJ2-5	TGTGCCAGCAGCTTAAGACAGGGTGGAGAGACCCAGTACTTC	CASSLRQGGETQYF
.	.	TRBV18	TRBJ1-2	TGTGCCAGCTCAAACCAGGGGAAGTTGGGCTACACCTTC	CASSNQGKLGYTF
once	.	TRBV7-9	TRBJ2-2	TGTGCCAGCAGCTTATTTGCGGGGGAGCTGTTTTTT	CASSLFAGELFF
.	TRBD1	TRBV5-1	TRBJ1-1	TGCGCCAGCAGCGCGGGACAGACGAACACTGAAGCTTTCTTT	CASSAGQTNTEAFF
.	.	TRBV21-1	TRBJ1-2	TGTGCCAGCAGCACTAGTTTTCCAACGGCAATTGTCTATGGCTACACCTTC	CASSTSFPTAIVYGYTF
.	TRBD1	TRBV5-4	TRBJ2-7	TGTGCCAGCAGCCTCCCTCGAGGACAGGGACCCTACGAGCAGTACTTC	CASSLPRGQGPYEQYF
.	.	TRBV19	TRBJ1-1	TGTGCCAGTAGTATGTCCGCGGGAGGGACTGAAGCTTTCTTT	CASSMSAGGTEAFF
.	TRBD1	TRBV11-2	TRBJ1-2	TGTGCCAGCAGCGAACATCAGGGGGTTGGCTACACCTTC	CASSEHQGVGYTF
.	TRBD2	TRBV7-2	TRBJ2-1	TGTGCCAGCAGCACCCGGACTAGCGGGATGAATGAGCAGTTCTTC	CASSTRTSGMNEQFF
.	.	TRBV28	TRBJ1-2	TGTGCCATCTTCCCTACTGACAGCAGCTATGGCTACACCTTC	CAIFPTDSSYGYTF
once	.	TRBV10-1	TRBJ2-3	TGCGCCAGCAGTGAGACGGAAGCGGGCCATACGCAGTATTTT	CASSETEAGHTQYF
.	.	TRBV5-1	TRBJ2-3	TGCGCCAGCAGCTCCCGCTATGGGGGGTATACAGATACGCAGTATTTT	CASSSRYGGYTDTQYF
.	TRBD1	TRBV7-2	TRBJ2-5	TGTGCCAGCAGTCGGGACAGCCAAGAGACCCAGTACTTC	CASSRDSQETQYF
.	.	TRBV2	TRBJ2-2	TGTGCCAGCAGTAACGAAGGCGGGACCGGGGAGCTGTTTTTT	CASSNEGGTGELFF
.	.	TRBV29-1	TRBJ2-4	TGCAGCGTTGACCTCCCAGGAGCCAAAAACATTCAGTACTTC	CSVDLPGAKNIQYF
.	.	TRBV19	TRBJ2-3	TGTGCCAGTAGTATATACGGGGGCACAGATACGCAGTATTTT	CASSIYGGTDTQYF